A single TCR beta chain is shown here with its context. As yet, its antigen is unknown. This same CDR3 is encoded by further DNA sequences in the sample. The data were taken from a study of cytomegalovirus exposure and HLA in healthy donors. Points from the study as a whole: Rare TCR sequences dominated, though some public TCRs recurred in many donors. The authors enumerated some 160 TCR beta chains as linked to cytomegalovirus. The authors confirmed in vitro that a few CMV-associated chains were specific for CMV antigens.

The assay was immunoSEQ multiplex PCR, and TCRdb's table has in-frame clones only and misses some. The sample records 150,000 to 250,000 clones, 84% being singletons. Donors were drawn from the approximately 110-subject validation cohort, separate from the approximately 700-subject first cohort. Sequenced material: PBMCs. The sequence was collected from a woman younger than 45 in good health and CMV-seropositive.

As DNA, the CDR3 is TGTGCCAGCAGCTTAGGGCAGGGTGGTGGCTACACCTTC. This sequence encodes CASSLGQGGGYTF. The chain has TRBV7-9 and TRBJ1-2, with D possibly matching TRBD1 (5 bases). The germline V gene has CDR1 SEHNR and CDR2 FQNEAQ (reference sequence). CDR3 length equals 13 residues. Trimming removed 1 base from V and 7 bases from J, with 10 bases in between. The complete variable domain, with remaining parts taken from reference TRBV7-9 and TRBJ1-2, reads DTGVSQNPRHKITKRGQNVTFRCDPISEHNRLYWYRQTLGQGPEFLTYFQNEAQLEKSRLLSDRFSAERPKGSFSTLEIQRTEQGDSAMYLCASSLGQGGGYTFGSGTRLTVV.